The subject of this entry is one T cell receptor beta chain. As yet, its antigen is unknown. The source of the sample is a study of graft-versus-host responses after intestinal transplantation. Study context: Among the recipients, all got anti-thymocyte globulin induction and then tacrolimus and steroids for about three years.

The table came from immunoSEQ multiplex PCR; TCRdb's copy has only in-frame clones and leaves some out. The sample includes around 33,000 clones, about 93% of them seen just once. Germline V CDR1 and CDR2: SGHAT, FQNNGV. The CDR3 runs to 14 residues. Trimming took off 7 bases at V and 2 bases at J, with 15 bases between the two ends. The study, taken as a whole, reports: High graft-versus-host to host-versus-graft clonal ratios were seen in allografts of patients with graft-donor T cell macrochimerism.

This chain connects TRBV11-2 to TRBJ2-7, with a weak D call TRBD1 (5 bases). The specimen was PBMCs, collected 16 days after intestinal transplant. The source of this sequence is a human patient who received an intestinal transplant, so some T cells may come from the graft donor. The CDR3 is CASIPTGTPYEQYF. In DNA form, the CDR3 reads TGTGCCAGCATCCCTACAGGTACCCCCTACGAGCAGTACTTC.